These 21 T cell receptor beta chains were sequenced from one sample in a study of T cell repertoires in cytomegalovirus infection. TCRdb analysed the reads with MiXCR anew, one entry per CDR3 protein. The data show hundreds of thousands of distinct CDR3 sequences, roughly 46% seen once. What these receptors recognize is not known. This specimen was cultured PBMCs, taken from culture after CMV antigen stimulation. Receptors originate from a human donor in good health (CMV status not recorded). Some clones in this sample may be carry-over from other donors' samples.

This chain connects TRBV7-8 to TRBJ1-4, with D perhaps matching TRBD1 (6 bases). The V gene lost 1 base and the J gene lost 8 bases, with 11 bases spanning the gap. The CDR3 totals 14 residues. Germline V gene sequence: CDR1 SGHVS, CDR2 FQNEAQ. The CDR3 loop is CASSLVETGEKLFF. CDR3 bases: TGTGCCAGCAGCTTAGTGGAAACAGGGGAAAAACTGTTTTTT.

This clonotype has only a few counts. The chain combines TRBV5-1 with TRBJ2-7; TRBD1 matches 8 bases. V shed 0 bases and J 5 bases; nucleotides not matched to a gene: 4. The germline V gene encodes CDR1 SGHRS and CDR2 YFSETQ. The CDR3 consists of 14 residues. CDR3 nucleotides: TGCGCCAGCAGCTTGGTCGGACAGGGTGACGAGCAGTACTTC. Protein product: CASSLVGQGDEQYF.

The rearrangement links TRBV6-8 to TRBJ2-1, with TRBD2 matching over 7 bases. Germline V gives CDR1 MNHGY, CDR2 SAAAGT. CDR3 size: 14 residues. With V trimmed by 6 bases and J by 9 bases, 11 bases remained unmatched. As DNA, the CDR3 is TGTGCCAGCAGGGGACTACGAACGTTTGGTGAGCAGTTCTTC. The encoded protein is CASRGLRTFGEQFF.

This clonotype showed up just a few times. The rearrangement joins TRBV6-5 to TRBJ2-5; D perhaps matches TRBD2 (6 bases). CDR1 MNHEY and CDR2 SVGAGI come from the germline V gene. With 6 bases removed from V and 5 bases from J, the gap between germline ends came to 10 bases. This CDR3 contains 12 residues. CDR3 in amino acids: CASSTAGETQYF. In DNA form, the CDR3 reads TGTGCCAGCAGCACCGCGGGGGAGACCCAGTACTTC.

J is TRBJ1-5 and V is TRBV6-5, with D uncertain. The CDR3 has 13 residues. Per the germline V gene, CDR1 is MNHEY and CDR2 is SVGAGI. Trimming left V 6 bases short and J 0 bases short, with 6 bases between. CDR3 protein: CASSDYSNQPQHF. The CDR3 region has the DNA TGTGCCAGCAGCGATTATAGCAATCAGCCCCAGCATTTT.

This rearrangement joins TRBV12-5 to TRBJ2-7, with D perhaps matching TRBD1 (6 bases). The germline gives CDR1 LGHNT, CDR2 FRNRAP. The CDR3 spans 16 residues. Trimming shortened V by 5 bases and J by 7 bases, and 24 bases separated the two germline ends. CDR3 sequence reads: CASGLPDGTQFGEQYF. As DNA, the CDR3 is TGTGCTAGTGGTCTTCCTGACGGGACACAGTTTGGGGAGCAGTACTTC.

This clonotype was seen a few times. The genes are TRBV7-9 and TRBJ2-3; the D gene could be TRBD1 or TRBD2 (5 bases each). The CDR3 is made up of 13 amino acids. The V and J ends lost 5 bases and 7 bases respectively, with 13 bases between them. CDR1 and CDR2 from the germline V gene are SEHNR and FQNEAQ (reference sequence). The chain's CDR3 is CASSREGENTQYF. The DNA of the CDR3 is TGTGCCAGCAGCCGGGAAGGGGAAAATACGCAGTATTTT. The complete variable domain, with remaining parts taken from reference TRBV7-9 and TRBJ2-3, reads DTGVSQNPRHKITKRGQNVTFRCDPISEHNRLYWYRQTLGQGPEFLTYFQNEAQLEKSRLLSDRFSAERPKGSFSTLEIQRTEQGDSAMYLCASSREGENTQYFGPGTRLTVL.

This clonotype showed up just a few times. This chain uses TRBV6-2 or TRBV6-3 with TRBJ2-3, with 8 nucleotides matching TRBD2. The germline gives CDR1 MNHEY, CDR2 SVGEGT. The V and J ends lost 6 bases and 6 bases, in that order; junction bases with no gene match: 5. The CDR3 is 13 amino acids. The CDR3 is CASRGTSVDTQYF. DNA of the CDR3: TGTGCCAGCAGGGGGACTAGTGTCGATACGCAGTATTTT.

The table lists this clonotype with a few counts. This rearrangement joins TRBV7-6 to TRBJ2-1; no definite D call. The CDR3 is 15 amino acids. Trimming stripped 2 bases from V and 0 bases from J, with 8 bases between. In germline, CDR1 is SGHVS, CDR2 FNYEAQ. In DNA, the CDR3 is TGTGCCAGCAGCTTATCTGCGGACTCCTACAATGAGCAGTTCTTC. This translates into CASSLSADSYNEQFF.

This sequence joins TRBV19 and TRBJ1-5; a weak D match, TRBD1 (5 bases). Between the trimmed V and J ends, which lost 7 bases and 0 bases, there was a span of 10 bases. The CDR3 has 14 amino acids. Per the germline V gene, CDR1 is LNHDA and CDR2 is SQIVND (reference sequence). The DNA for the CDR3 is TGTGCCAGTACAGGGCAGGCTAGCAATCAGCCCCAGCATTTT. It is translated as CASTGQASNQPQHF.

V gene TRBV7-6 combines with J gene TRBJ2-1, with TRBD2 identical over 11 bases. Germline CDR1 is SGHVS and CDR2 is FNYEAQ. CDR3 size: 15 residues. Trimming at V came to 0 bases and at J to 6 bases, leaving 1 base not matched to a gene. The CDR3 DNA follows: TGTGCCAGCAGCTTAGCCACTAGCGGGGGCAATGAGCAGTTCTTC. Translation: CASSLATSGGNEQFF.

The rearrangement joins TRBV5-4 to TRBJ2-1, with 9 positions matching TRBD1. Germline CDR1 and CDR2: SGHNT and YYREEE (reference sequence). The trim removed 6 bases at V and 4 bases at J, leaving 11 bases unmatched. This CDR3 comprises 16 residues. CDR3 coding DNA: TGTGCCAGCACCCCGGGACAGGGAGTAGGATACAATGAGCAGTTCTTC. Translating it yields CASTPGQGVGYNEQFF.

The chain couples TRBV6-8 to TRBJ2-3; 7 positions match TRBD1. J was trimmed by 5 bases and V by 0 bases; bases with no gene match: 8. Germline CDR1 is MNHGY and CDR2 is SAAAGT. This CDR3 comprises 16 residues. Written as DNA, the CDR3 is TGTGCCAGCAGTTACTCGTTGACAGGGAAGATAGATACGCAGTATTTT. This codes for CASSYSLTGKIDTQYF.

V gene TRBV7-2 combines with J gene TRBJ2-5; no reliable D call. V gave up 7 bases and J gave up 3 bases, with 9 bases separating them. This CDR3 is 12 amino acids long. CDR1 SGHTA and CDR2 FQGNSA come from the germline V gene. The CDR3 sequence is CASNFLEETQYF. The CDR3 bases are TGTGCCAGCAACTTCTTGGAAGAGACCCAGTACTTC.

V is TRBV7-8 and J is TRBJ2-7, with TRBD1 identical over 11 bases. Per germline, CDR1 SGHVS and CDR2 FQNEAQ. With V trimmed by 5 bases and J by 6 bases, 9 bases remained unmatched. The CDR3 spans 15 residues. The CDR3 is CASSPRTGGVPEQYF. The DNA for the CDR3 is TGTGCCAGCAGCCCAAGGACAGGGGGCGTCCCCGAGCAGTACTTC.

The chain carries TRBV12-3 or TRBV12-4 and TRBJ1-2; no reliable D call. This CDR3 has 13 residues. The V gene lost 3 bases and the J gene lost 6 bases, with 11 bases spanning the gap. CDR3 coding DNA: TGTGCCAGCAGTTTGACAAGGGTTCATGGCTACACCTTC. Protein product: CASSLTRVHGYTF.

In this sample, this clonotype turned up a few times. This rearrangement joins TRBV19 to TRBJ2-1; TRBD2 aligns across 7 bases. CDR1 LNHDA and CDR2 SQIVND come from the germline V gene (reference sequence). J lost 4 bases, V lost 11 bases, and 11 bases had no gene match. This CDR3 contains 14 residues. CDR3 amino acids: CASSGAGSYNEQFF. The CDR3 DNA reads as TGTGCCTCCAGCGGGGCGGGTTCATACAATGAGCAGTTCTTC.

This rearrangement joins TRBV7-8 to TRBJ2-6, with 8 nucleotides matching TRBD1. Looked up from germline, CDR1 is SGHVS and CDR2 is FQNEAQ. The CDR3 loop spans 15 amino acids. V gave up 6 bases and J gave up 1 base; unmatched junction bases: 2. The CDR3 loop reads CASRRQGSGANVLTF. In nucleotides, the CDR3 is TGTGCCAGCAGGCGACAGGGGTCTGGGGCCAACGTCCTGACTTTC.

This chain uses TRBV10-3 with TRBJ2-2; no definite D call. The CDR3 is made up of 12 amino acids. CDR1 and CDR2 from the germline V gene are ENHRY and SYGVKD. V lost 4 bases to trimming and J lost 2 bases, with 2 bases between them. CDR3 nucleotide sequence: TGTGCCATCAGTGGAAACACCGGGGAGCTGTTTTTT. Its translation: CAISGNTGELFF.

The chain's CDR3 is CASSFASGSYEQYF. The CDR3 bases are TGTGCCAGCAGCTTCGCTAGCGGGAGTTACGAGCAGTACTTC. The chain joins TRBV7-6 to TRBJ2-7, with 10 bases fitting TRBD2. The V gene's germline CDR1 is SGHVS and CDR2 FNYEAQ. Trimming took 3 bases from V and 4 from J; bases not matched to a gene: 3. The CDR3 has 14 amino acids. The full variable domain, with the rest looked up from reference TRBV7-6 and TRBJ2-7, is GAGVSQSPRYKVTKRGQDVALRCDPISGHVSLYWYRQALGQGPEFLTYFNYEAQQDKSGLPNDRFSAERPEGSISTLTIQRTEQRDSAMYRCASSFASGSYEQYFGPGTRLTVT.

The chain recombines TRBV7-9 with TRBJ2-1; 11 bases agree with TRBD2. Germline-derived CDR1 and CDR2 are SEHNR and FQNEAQ (reference sequence). Trimming took 2 bases from V and 8 from J; bases not matched to a gene: 11. The CDR3 has 17 amino acids. The CDR3 DNA sequence: TGTGCCAGCAGCTTACCGCGAGGTAGCGGGAGGGTTCATGAGCAGTTCTTC. This codes for CASSLPRGSGRVHEQFF.